The 28 T cell receptor beta chains given below trace back to one sample, sequenced in a study of cytomegalovirus exposure and HLA in healthy donors. Use of 60 Vbeta and 13 Jbeta primers characterized the PCR. Only in-frame clones appear in the TCRdb table, and some are missing; sequencing was by immunoSEQ multiplex PCR. This sample has some 120,000 clones, with roughly 80% found just once. Material for sequencing was PBMCs. These receptors originate from a woman aged 40 to 50 in good health and CMV-seropositive.

This clone has a handful of counts. The chain uses TRBV7-9 and TRBJ1-2; D call uncertain. Trimming pared 3 bases from V and 8 bases from J, leaving 22 bases between. The CDR3 sequence is 16 residues long. Germline V gene sequence: CDR1 SEHNR, CDR2 FQNEAQ (reference sequence). DNA for the CDR3: TGTGCCAGCAGCTTCCCGCCCCCGGCAGCGACCTACGGCTACACCTTC. This translates into CASSFPPPAATYGYTF.

This chain connects TRBV7-2 to TRBJ2-7; no clear D. Germline V gene lookup returns CDR1 SGHTA and CDR2 FQGNSA. The CDR3 runs to 11 residues. V gave up 3 bases and J gave up 6 bases, with 6 bases separating them. CDR3 protein: CASSFSREQYF. CDR3 bases: TGTGCCAGCAGCTTCTCCCGCGAGCAGTACTTC. The complete variable domain, with remaining parts taken from reference TRBV7-2 and TRBJ2-7, reads GAGVSQSPSNKVTEKGKDVELRCDPISGHTALYWYRQSLGQGLEFLIYFQGNSAPDKSGLPSDRFSAERTGGSVSTLTIQRTQQEDSAVYLCASSFSREQYFGPGTRLTVT.

The V gene is TRBV7-6, the J gene TRBJ1-6; D gene unclear. The ends were cut back, 6 bases at V and 0 bases at J, with 12 bases in the middle. Germline lookup yields CDR1 SGHVS and CDR2 FNYEAQ. This CDR3 is built from 16 residues. CDR3 in amino acids: CASSLRLSSYNSPLHF. The CDR3 DNA sequence: TGTGCCAGCAGTCTCAGGCTAAGCTCCTATAATTCACCCCTCCACTTT. Drawing the rest from reference TRBV7-6 and TRBJ1-6, the complete variable domain is GAGVSQSPRYKVTKRGQDVALRCDPISGHVSLYWYRQALGQGPEFLTYFNYEAQQDKSGLPNDRFSAERPEGSISTLTIQRTEQRDSAMYRCASSLRLSSYNSPLHFGNGTRLTVT.

This clone was observed a single time. The chain links TRBV28 to TRBJ2-1, with 13 bases that match TRBD2. The CDR3 contains 14 residues. With 6 bases clipped from V and 12 bases from J, the junction kept 8 bases outside the gene matches. The germline CDR1 and CDR2 sequences are MDHEN and SYDVKM. The CDR3 here is CASSRTSGGRLQFF. The DNA for the CDR3 is TGTGCCAGCAGCCGGACTAGCGGGGGCCGGCTGCAGTTCTTC. Together with reference TRBV28 and TRBJ2-1, the CDR3 gives the full variable domain: DVKVTQSSRYLVKRTGEKVFLECVQDMDHENMFWYRQDPGLGLRLIYFSYDVKMKEKGDIPEGYSVSREKKERFSLILESASTNQTSMYLCASSRTSGGRLQFFGPGTRLTVL.

The chain has TRBV7-8 and TRBJ2-6; the match to TRBD1 covers 9 bases. In germline, CDR1 is SGHVS, CDR2 FQNEAQ. Trimming cost V 4 bases and J 2 bases; bases outside gene matches: 9. CDR3 length: 18 amino acids. The CDR3 nucleotides are TGTGCCAGCAGCTCCCGGGGGTACAGGGGGCCTGGGGCCAACGTCCTGACTTTC. It is translated as CASSSRGYRGPGANVLTF.

The chain recombines TRBV7-9 with TRBJ2-7; TRBD1 aligns across 8 bases. Germline lookup yields CDR1 SEHNR and CDR2 FQNEAQ (reference sequence). V shed 5 bases and J 4 bases; nucleotides not matched to a gene: 7. The CDR3 spans 14 residues. CDR3 residues: CASSPPGGDYEQYF. The CDR3 region has the DNA TGTGCCAGCAGCCCTCCAGGGGGCGATTACGAGCAGTACTTC.

The CDR3 here is CASSPGTGYEQYF. The CDR3 nucleotides are TGTGCCAGCAGTCCCGGGACAGGCTACGAGCAGTACTTC. The chain recombines TRBV27 with TRBJ2-7; TRBD1 agrees at 8 bases. From germline, CDR1 is MNHEY and CDR2 SMNVEV (reference sequence). CDR3 length: 13 residues. V shed 5 bases and J 3 bases; nucleotides not matched to a gene: 3.

This clone was detected a few times. The chain is built from TRBV6-6 and TRBJ2-5, with 9 bases identical to TRBD2. CDR3 length: 15 amino acids. Per the germline V gene, CDR1 is MNHNY and CDR2 is SVGAGI (reference sequence). J lost 2 bases, V lost 7 bases, and 8 bases had no gene match. The DNA for the CDR3 is TGTGCCAGCACCCTGAGCGGGGGGCAACAAGAGACCCAGTACTTC. This gives the protein CASTLSGGQQETQYF.

This rearrangement joins TRBV18 to TRBJ2-7, with 10 bases lining up with TRBD2. Germline V CDR1 and CDR2: KGHSH, LQKENI. The CDR3 extends over 15 amino acids. V lost 3 bases to trimming and J lost 1 base; unmatched junction nucleotides: 3. The CDR3 spells CASSPGTSESYEQYF. DNA for the CDR3: TGTGCCAGCTCACCCGGGACTAGCGAGTCCTACGAGCAGTACTTC. Supplemented by reference TRBV18 and TRBJ2-7, the full variable domain reads NAGVMQNPRHLVRRRGQEARLRCSPMKGHSHVYWYRQLPEEGLKFMVYLQKENIIDESGMPKERFSAEFPKEGPSILRIQQVVRGDSAAYFCASSPGTSESYEQYFGPGTRLTVT.

The rearrangement uses TRBV5-1 and TRBJ1-2, with TRBD1 matching 7 bases. Germline V gene data show CDR1 as SGHRS and CDR2 as YFSETQ. This CDR3 comprises 12 residues. Germline trimming cut 4 bases from V and 4 bases from J; bases unmatched to any gene: 1. The CDR3 loop reads CASSRDSYGYTF. The CDR3 nucleotides read TGCGCCAGCAGCCGGGACAGCTATGGCTACACCTTC.

This chain connects TRBV9 to TRBJ2-7; the D gene is possibly TRBD1 (5 bases). V was pared by 0 bases and J by 0 bases, with 10 bases between. The germline gives CDR1 SGDLS, CDR2 YYNGEE. This CDR3 contains 15 residues. The CDR3, as DNA: TGTGCCAGCAGCGTAGGGGCAGGGAACTCCTACGAGCAGTACTTC. It specifies CASSVGAGNSYEQYF.

The chain has TRBV28 and TRBJ1-3; 8 bases fit TRBD1. After removal of 1 base from V and 15 bases from J, the junction contained 8 bases not matched to a gene. CDR1 and CDR2 from the germline V gene are MDHEN and SYDVKM. The CDR3 has 13 amino acids. The CDR3 DNA reads as TGTGCCAGCAGTTTATTCCCTCGACAGGGGTCATATTTT. It is translated as CASSLFPRQGSYF. The variable domain in full, completed from reference TRBV28 and TRBJ1-3, reads DVKVTQSSRYLVKRTGEKVFLECVQDMDHENMFWYRQDPGLGLRLIYFSYDVKMKEKGDIPEGYSVSREKKERFSLILESASTNQTSMYLCASSLFPRQGSYFGEGSWLTVV.

The chain joins TRBV10-3 to TRBJ1-5; no clear D gene. Germline lookup yields CDR1 ENHRY and CDR2 SYGVKD. CDR3 length equals 13 residues. With 6 bases removed from V and 2 bases from J, the gap between germline ends came to 8 bases. The DNA for the CDR3 is TGTGCCATCAGGGGCGGGGGCAATCAGCCCCAGCATTTT. Translating gives CAIRGGGNQPQHF.

V and J are TRBV6-5 and TRBJ2-5; a possible D gene is TRBD1 (6 bases). Trimming took off 7 bases at V and 5 bases at J, with 11 bases between the two ends. Germline V gives CDR1 MNHEY, CDR2 SVGAGI. This CDR3 comprises 12 residues. The chain's CDR3 is CASKGTMETQYF. CDR3 sequence (DNA): TGTGCCAGCAAAGGGACAATGGAGACCCAGTACTTC.

The rearrangement links TRBV6-5 to TRBJ2-2; 11 positions match TRBD2. Germline assignment: CDR1 MNHEY and CDR2 SVGAGI. The CDR3 spans 14 residues. The V gene end was trimmed by 8 bases and the J gene end by 6 bases; junction bases not matched to a gene: 5. This CDR3 is CASLLLAGAGELFF. DNA for the CDR3: TGTGCCAGCCTTTTACTAGCGGGAGCCGGGGAGCTGTTTTTT.

The J gene is TRBJ1-6, the V gene TRBV27; the D gene is possibly TRBD1 (6 bases). V lost 2 bases and J lost 7, with 15 bases in between. CDR3 length: 16 residues. The germline V gene has CDR1 MNHEY and CDR2 SMNVEV (reference sequence). The DNA for the CDR3 is TGTGCCAGCAGTTTACCACCCGGACAGCCGAATTCACCCCTCCACTTT. Its translation is CASSLPPGQPNSPLHF.

The chain has TRBV29-1 and TRBJ2-5, with D tentatively TRBD1 (7 bases). This CDR3 is 12 amino acids long. Germline lookup yields CDR1 SQVTM and CDR2 ANQGSEA. Trimming shortened V by 5 bases and J by 6 bases, and 13 bases separated the two germline ends. The CDR3 nucleotides are TGCAGCGTTTGGGCAGGGGGGAAGACCCAGTACTTC. Encoded protein: CSVWAGGKTQYF. Drawing the rest from reference TRBV29-1 and TRBJ2-5, the complete variable domain is SAVISQKPSRDICQRGTSLTIQCQVDSQVTMMFWYRQQPGQSLTLIATANQGSEATYESGFVIDKFPISRPNLTFSTLTVSNMSPEDSSIYLCSVWAGGKTQYFGPGTRLLVL.

CDR3 bases: TGTGCCAGCAGCCGATGGACAGGGTTGAGCAATCAGCCCCAGCATTTT. Translating it yields CASSRWTGLSNQPQHF. The chain uses TRBV7-8 and TRBJ1-5; 8 bases fit TRBD1. Germline values: CDR1 SGHVS, CDR2 FQNEAQ. V dropped 5 bases and J dropped 1; count of bases not matched to a gene: 7. There are 16 residues in the CDR3.

The V and J genes are TRBV7-8 and TRBJ2-6; a possible D gene is TRBD1 (6 bases). The germline V gene has CDR1 SGHVS and CDR2 FQNEAQ. The CDR3 is 17 amino acids. The V gene lost 4 bases and the J gene lost 0 bases, with 13 bases spanning the gap. CDR3 DNA sequence: TGTGCCAGCAGCTACCGGGACAAATTCTCTGGGGCCAACGTCCTGACTTTC. Residues: CASSYRDKFSGANVLTF.

This clone was observed a single time. The chain uses TRBV27 and TRBJ2-1; 8 bases align to TRBD2. The germline CDR1 and CDR2 sequences are MNHEY and SMNVEV (reference sequence). The CDR3 totals 16 residues. V gave up 8 bases and J gave up 4 bases; unmatched junction bases: 13. The DNA of the CDR3 is TGTGCCAGCGGAGGTACAGGGCGGGGGGAATACAATGAGCAGTTCTTC. Amino acids: CASGGTGRGEYNEQFF.

This chain uses TRBV10-1 with TRBJ2-1, with D tentatively TRBD1 (5 bases). V was pared by 7 bases and J by 6 bases, with 19 bases between. Germline V gene sequence: CDR1 WNHNN, CDR2 SYGVQD (reference sequence). The CDR3 length is 15 residues. The CDR3 DNA follows: TGCGCCAGCATCAAGGGGTTAGGAAGGTCCAATGAGCAGTTCTTC. It translates to CASIKGLGRSNEQFF.

In this sample, this clone turned up once. This chain joins TRBV27 and TRBJ2-2; D may be TRBD2 (5 bases). The length of the CDR3 is 14 residues. Germline loops: CDR1 MNHEY, CDR2 SMNVEV (reference sequence). V was clipped by 6 bases and J by 4 bases, with 12 bases between them. The CDR3 loop is CASSLDGVTGELFF. For the CDR3, the DNA is TGTGCCAGCAGCCTAGACGGGGTCACCGGGGAGCTGTTTTTT.

The chain joins TRBV6-6 to TRBJ1-1, with unresolved D. Trimming left V 6 bases short and J 2 bases short, with 16 bases between. Germline V gene data show CDR1 as MNHNY and CDR2 as SVGAGI (reference sequence). The CDR3 sequence is 15 residues long. CDR3 sequence: CASRPSQAPNTEAFF. DNA for the CDR3: TGTGCCAGCAGGCCAAGCCAGGCCCCCAACACTGAAGCTTTCTTT.

This clone was observed once. J is TRBJ2-5 and V is TRBV19; perhaps TRBD2 as D (6 bases). V was pared by 3 bases and J by 8 bases, with 16 bases between. From germline, CDR1 is LNHDA and CDR2 SQIVND (reference sequence). The CDR3 is 14 amino acids. CDR3 in amino acids: CASSMAEGWGTQYF. CDR3 sequence (DNA): TGTGCCAGTAGTATGGCGGAGGGTTGGGGCACCCAGTACTTC.

There are a few counts of this clone. The CDR3 nucleotides read TGTGCCACCAAGGGAGGGGAGGGACGGGGTTCGTTTCAGTACTTC. The encoded protein is CATKGGEGRGSFQYF. The J gene is TRBJ2-4, the V gene TRBV10-3; 7 nucleotides line up with TRBD2. This CDR3 spans 15 amino acids. Germline CDR1 is ENHRY and CDR2 is SYGVKD. Germline trimming cut 10 bases from V and 11 bases from J; bases unmatched to any gene: 20.

J is TRBJ2-7 and V is TRBV15; D might be TRBD2 (6 bases). The CDR3 is 14 amino acids. Looked up from germline, CDR1 is LNHNV and CDR2 is YYDKDF (reference sequence). Trimming removed 4 bases at V and 0 bases at J, with 10 bases between. The CDR3 DNA follows: TGTGCCACCAGCACCAAGGGACTCTCCTACGAGCAGTACTTC. This gives the protein CATSTKGLSYEQYF. The full variable domain, completed using reference TRBV15 and TRBJ2-7, is DAMVIQNPRYQVTQFGKPVTLSCSQTLNHNVMYWYQQKSSQAPKLLFHYYDKDFNNEADTPDNFQSRRPNTSFCFLDIRSPGLGDTAMYLCATSTKGLSYEQYFGPGTRLTVT.

This CDR3 is CASSLGGGQGRNIQYF. CDR3 in DNA: TGTGCCAGCAGCTTGGGGGGAGGGCAGGGGCGAAACATTCAGTACTTC. V usage is TRBV5-4 and J usage is TRBJ2-4, with TRBD2 as a possible D gene (7 bases). V was clipped by 0 bases and J by 6 bases, with 16 bases between them. Germline assignment: CDR1 SGHNT and CDR2 YYREEE (reference sequence). This CDR3 is built from 16 residues.

The rearrangement uses TRBV10-3 and TRBJ1-6; 7 bases match TRBD1. The CDR3 has 15 residues. CDR1 and CDR2 from the germline V gene are ENHRY and SYGVKD. The trim removed 5 bases at V and 7 bases at J, leaving 8 bases unmatched. CDR3 DNA sequence: TGTGCCATCAGTAAGGACAGGAGGAGCAATTCACCCCTCCACTTT. Amino acids: CAISKDRRSNSPLHF.